The following is a T cell receptor (beta chain) sequence with its context. Sequence at one end of the junction differs from germline and may be a read error. The data originate from a study of T cell responses to AZD1222 COVID-19 vaccine. About the study: Timing groups of about 4 and about 12 weeks for second doses were pooled.

The germline V gene encodes CDR1 PRHDT and CDR2 FYEKMQ (reference sequence). This CDR3 contains 13 residues. Assay: immunoSEQ multiplex PCR; the TCRdb copy retains only in-frame clones and omits some. This table has roughly 130,000 clones, 92% appearing once. The receptor was isolated from an adult in good health. Sample: peripheral blood, taken on day 0 of AZD1222 vaccination. The V gene is TRBV13, the J gene TRBJ1-2; TRBD1 agrees at 7 bases. As DNA, the CDR3 is TGTGCCAGCAGCCTAGGGGGCGACTATGGCTACACCTTC. It yields the protein CASSLGGDYGYTF.